The clone carrying this T cell receptor (beta chain) was seen repeatedly, ten times or more. Antigen unknown. The cDNA came from 5'RACE, which used 10-nucleotide random UMIs. TCRdb recomputed calls from the 5' RACE reads with MiXCR, one row per CDR3 protein. The data show 20,000 or so distinct CDR3 sequences, around an eighth seen once. The unsorted libraries originated from 2 million PBMCs kept at -80 C. This sample stems from a study of neurological immune-mediated disorders. The CDR3 has 14 residues. Trimming at V came to 4 bases and at J to 7 bases, leaving 4 bases not matched to a gene. In germline, CDR1 is SGHTA, CDR2 FQGNSA. Study findings and constraints: The absence of any CDR3 amino acid sequence shared by expanded clones across subjects suggests that repertoires were private in all groups.

The source material was PBMCs. The V and J genes are TRBV7-2 and TRBJ2-5; 12 bases match TRBD2. The receptor comes from a woman between 40 and 50 years old with HTLV-1-associated myelopathy (HAM/TSP). CDR3 bases: TGTGCCAGCAGCTATGGACTAGCGGGACGGACCCAGTACTTC. It yields the protein CASSYGLAGRTQYF. The complete variable domain, with remaining parts taken from reference TRBV7-2 and TRBJ2-5, reads GAGVSQSPSNKVTEKGKDVELRCDPISGHTALYWYRQSLGQGLEFLIYFQGNSAPDKSGLPSDRFSAERTGGSVSTLTIQRTQQEDSAVYLCASSYGLAGRTQYFGPGTRLLVL.